Given below is one TCR beta chain in context. The data were taken from a study of cytomegalovirus exposure and HLA in healthy donors. The PCR had 60 Vbeta and 13 Jbeta primers. Clones were sequenced by immunoSEQ multiplex PCR, and TCRdb holds only the in-frame ones, with some missing. Its listing shows approximately 170,000 clones. Donors in the study were healthy people who gave bone marrow. Losses at the gene ends were 7 bases for V and 7 bases for J; bases not matched to a gene: 6. The length of the CDR3 is 12 residues. Germline V lookup: CDR1 SQVTM, CDR2 ANQGSEA. The rearrangement uses TRBV29-1 and TRBJ2-7; 11 bases are a match to TRBD1. This receptor was obtained from a young woman in good health and CMV-seropositive. Sequenced: PBMCs. This CDR3 is CSAGQGAREQYF. CDR3 sequence (DNA): TGCAGCGCAGGACAGGGGGCGAGAGAGCAGTACTTC.